This is a list of T cell receptor beta chains from one sample in a study of blood T cell repertoires in COVID-19. Sequencing used immunoSEQ multiplex PCR; TCRdb keeps in-frame clones, though not all of them. In the table there are roughly 260,000 clones, around nine tenths of which are singletons. Sequencing used PBMCs or T cells enriched from blood (not recorded which). These receptors were obtained from a woman under 30 who had recovered from COVID-19. Both conserved end residues are part of each CDR3. Fields, in order: J gene, V gene, clone size, D gene, CDR3 protein, CDR3 DNA. The D gene is left open where the match is weak. The size entry is marked missing in some rows and otherwise reads once, few, many or a size class.

TRBJ1-2 TRBV5-4 NA NA CASSLDGEHQGYTF TGTGCCAGCAGCTTGGATGGGGAGCATCAGGGCTACACCTTC
TRBJ1-1 TRBV7-9 NA NA CASSFAFTGHRSNTEAFF TGTGCCAGCAGCTTCGCCTTCACAGGGCACCGAAGCAACACTGAAGCTTTCTTT
TRBJ1-1 TRBV28 NA NA CASNRGALNTEAFF TGTGCCAGCAATAGGGGCGCTTTGAACACTGAAGCTTTCTTT
TRBJ2-7 TRBV5-1 NA TRBD1 CASSLQTGGMYEQYF TGCGCCAGCAGCTTGCAAACAGGGGGTATGTACGAGCAGTACTTC
TRBJ1-2 TRBV15 NA TRBD1 CATSSGTGQNYGYTF TGTGCCACCAGCAGCGGGACAGGGCAGAACTATGGCTACACCTTC
TRBJ2-7 TRBV7-9 once NA CASSPGRGGVIGEQYF TGTGCCAGCAGCCCCGGGCGCGGAGGAGTCATAGGGGAGCAGTACTTC
TRBJ1-5 TRBV28 NA NA CASSERRQPQHF TGTGCCAGCAGCGAGAGGAGACAGCCCCAGCATTTT
TRBJ1-2 TRBV29-1 NA TRBD1 CSVEWTGGGYTF TGCAGCGTCGAATGGACAGGGGGAGGCTACACCTTC
TRBJ1-6 TRBV29-1 NA TRBD1 CSVQGEGSPLHF TGCAGCGTTCAGGGGGAAGGATCACCCCTCCACTTT
TRBJ2-2 TRBV15 few NA CATSRDTQGLAGELFF TGTGCCACCAGCAGGGACACACAGGGATTAGCCGGGGAGCTGTTTTTT
TRBJ1-2 TRBV11-2 NA NA CASSLGQSYGYTF TGTGCCAGCAGCCTAGGACAGAGCTATGGCTACACCTTC
TRBJ2-3 TRBV29-1 NA TRBD2 CSVGGSGSTDTQYF TGCAGCGTTGGTGGTAGCGGGAGCACAGATACGCAGTATTTT
TRBJ2-7 TRBV11-3 NA TRBD2 CASSSSSGTSAEQYF TGTGCCAGCAGCTCCTCATCCGGGACTAGCGCCGAGCAGTACTTC
TRBJ2-1 TRBV5-1 NA NA CASSLSFSTTRYNEQFF TGCGCCAGCAGCTTGTCGTTCTCCACTACCCGATACAATGAGCAGTTCTTC
TRBJ1-2 TRBV6-5 NA TRBD1 CASSYSTGTGHGYTF TGTGCCAGCAGTTACTCGACCGGGACAGGGCATGGCTACACCTTC
TRBJ2-2 TRBV28 NA TRBD1 CASSLTGTGTGELFF TGTGCCAGCAGTCTCACCGGGACAGGGACCGGGGAGCTGTTTTTT
TRBJ1-6 TRBV7-2 NA TRBD1 CASSPDRAVGSPLHF TGTGCCAGCAGCCCGGACAGGGCTGTAGGTTCACCCCTCCACTTT
TRBJ1-5 TRBV3-1/TRBV3-2 NA TRBD1 CASSQRDRGCLTPSNQPQHF TGTGCCAGCAGCCAACGGGACAGGGGTTGCCTTACGCCTAGCAATCAGCCCCAGCATTTT
TRBJ2-1 TRBV18 once NA CASSPSGSPTHNEQFF TGTGCCAGCTCACCCTCGGGATCGCCCACCCACAATGAGCAGTTCTTC
TRBJ1-5 TRBV5-6 NA NA CASSWGLSGQPQHF TGTGCCAGCAGCTGGGGGCTAAGCGGTCAGCCCCAGCATTTT
TRBJ2-1 TRBV24-1 NA TRBD1 CATRHGTGDYNEQFF TGTGCCACCAGGCACGGGACAGGAGATTACAATGAGCAGTTCTTC
TRBJ1-6 TRBV13 NA NA CASSAGSYNSPLHF TGTGCCAGCAGCGCAGGCTCCTATAATTCACCCCTCCACTTT
TRBJ1-4 TRBV11-2 NA NA CASSLVSGYGEKLFF TGTGCCAGCAGCTTAGTCTCCGGGTACGGTGAAAAACTGTTTTTT
TRBJ2-2 TRBV5-1 NA NA CASSLMARGGNTGELFF TGCGCCAGCAGCTTGATGGCAAGGGGCGGTAACACCGGGGAGCTGTTTTTT
TRBJ1-2 TRBV18 NA TRBD1 CASSPRLGQGLYGYTF TGTGCCAGCTCACCCCGCCTCGGACAGGGTCTCTATGGCTACACCTTC